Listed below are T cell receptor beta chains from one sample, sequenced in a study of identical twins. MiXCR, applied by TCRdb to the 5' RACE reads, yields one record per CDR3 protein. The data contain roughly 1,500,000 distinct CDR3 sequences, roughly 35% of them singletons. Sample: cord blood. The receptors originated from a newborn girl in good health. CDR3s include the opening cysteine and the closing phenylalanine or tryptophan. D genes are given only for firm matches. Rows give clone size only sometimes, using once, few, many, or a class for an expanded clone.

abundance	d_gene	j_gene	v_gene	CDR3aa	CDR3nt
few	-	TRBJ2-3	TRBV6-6	CASSWLVNTDTQYF	TGTGCCAGCAGTTGGCTAGTCAACACAGATACGCAGTATTTT
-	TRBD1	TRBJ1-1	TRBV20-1	CSASQGADTEAFF	TGCAGTGCTAGTCAGGGGGCAGACACTGAAGCTTTCTTT
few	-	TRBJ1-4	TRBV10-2	CASSEPGTREKLFF	TGCGCCAGCAGTGAGCCGGGTACGAGGGAAAAACTGTTTTTT
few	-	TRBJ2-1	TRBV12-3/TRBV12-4	CASSFGGFYNEQFF	TGTGCCAGCAGTTTCGGCGGGTTCTACAATGAGCAGTTCTTC
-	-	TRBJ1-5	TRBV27	CASSLGWRSGNQPQHF	TGTGCCAGCAGCTTAGGATGGCGCTCAGGAAATCAGCCCCAGCATTTT
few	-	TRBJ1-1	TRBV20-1	CSASSQANTEAFF	TGCAGTGCTAGTTCTCAGGCTAACACTGAAGCTTTCTTT
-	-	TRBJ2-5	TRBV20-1	CSASVRETQYF	TGCAGTGCTAGCGTGAGAGAGACCCAGTACTTC
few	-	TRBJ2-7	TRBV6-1	CASSEVAATHEQYF	TGTGCCAGCAGTGAAGTGGCGGCCACCCACGAGCAGTACTTC
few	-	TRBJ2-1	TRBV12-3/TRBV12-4	CASSPEVAGGGEQFF	TGTGCCAGCAGTCCCGAAGTAGCAGGGGGGGGTGAGCAGTTCTTC
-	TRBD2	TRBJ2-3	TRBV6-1	CASSKPSGRRPDTQYF	TGTGCCAGCAGCAAACCTAGCGGGAGGCGGCCAGATACGCAGTATTTT
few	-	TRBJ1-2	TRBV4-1	CASSDYSQGNGYTF	TGCGCCAGCAGCGATTACTCACAGGGAAATGGCTACACCTTC
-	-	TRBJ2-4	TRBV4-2	CASSQDQGAANIQYF	TGTGCCAGCAGCCAAGATCAAGGGGCTGCAAACATTCAGTACTTC
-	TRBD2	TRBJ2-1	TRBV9	CASSVRTSGSYNEQFF	TGTGCCAGCAGCGTCCGGACTAGCGGGAGCTACAATGAGCAGTTCTTC
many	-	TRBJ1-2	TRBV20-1	CSARGGDGYTF	TGCAGTGCTAGGGGAGGGGATGGCTACACCTTC
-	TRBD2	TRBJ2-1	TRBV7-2	CASSLGGLAGTYNEQFF	TGTGCCAGCAGCTTAGGCGGACTAGCGGGGACCTACAATGAGCAGTTCTTC
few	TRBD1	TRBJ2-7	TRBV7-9	CASSPRQGEGPYEQYF	TGTGCCAGCAGCCCGAGACAGGGTGAGGGCCCCTACGAGCAGTACTTC
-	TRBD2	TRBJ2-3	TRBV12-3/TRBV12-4	CASSLRAGTTIVDRTDTEYF	TGTGCCAGCAGTTTAAGGGCCGGGACTACTATAGTTGACCGCACAGATACGGAGTATTTT
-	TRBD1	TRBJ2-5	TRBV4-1	CASSQHRGRNEQYF	TGCGCCAGCAGCCAACACAGGGGGCGCAATGAGCAGTACTTC
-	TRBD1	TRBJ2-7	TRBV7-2	CASSLDREIHEQYF	TGTGCCAGCAGCTTGGACAGGGAAATCCACGAGCAGTACTTC
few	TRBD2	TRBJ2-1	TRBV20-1	CSARDTSGRTIGEQFF	TGCAGTGCTAGAGATACTAGCGGGAGGACGATCGGTGAGCAGTTCTTC
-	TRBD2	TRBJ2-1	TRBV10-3	CAISEVAGSYEQFF	TGTGCCATCAGTGAGGTAGCGGGGTCCTACGAGCAGTTCTTC